Sequencing of this T cell receptor (beta chain) was carried out in a study of glioma-infiltrating T cells after dendritic cell vaccination. Overall study context: Glioblastoma patients came from Phase I and II dendritic cell vaccination trials. Study findings and constraints: Higher pretreatment TIL content predicted longer progression-free time and survival. Complete blood and tumor specimen sets were limited to few patients.

Worth noting for this clone: The antigen remains unidentified.

The germline CDR1 and CDR2 sequences are SGHVS and FQNEAQ. CDR3 size: 22 residues. V lost 3 bases and J lost 1; bases outside the gene matches: 20. The data were produced by immunoSEQ multiplex PCR, yet TCRdb's version contains in-frame clones alone and is incomplete. The sample holds about 24,000 clones, roughly 91% seen once. Time point described: after dendritic cell vaccination, including at tumor progression/relapse. Before vaccination, two weeks after the third vaccination, and at progression, PBMC were collected. The origin of this receptor is a human donor with glioblastoma. The chain joins TRBV7-8 to TRBJ2-4, with TRBD2 identical over 11 bases. Sequenced material: blood, taken after dendritic cell vaccination. In DNA, the CDR3 is TGTGCCAGCAGCTTGGTTGCCATCGGACTAGCGGGCATCCGGAGGGCCAAAAACATTCAGTACTTC. Protein sequence: CASSLVAIGLAGIRRAKNIQYF.